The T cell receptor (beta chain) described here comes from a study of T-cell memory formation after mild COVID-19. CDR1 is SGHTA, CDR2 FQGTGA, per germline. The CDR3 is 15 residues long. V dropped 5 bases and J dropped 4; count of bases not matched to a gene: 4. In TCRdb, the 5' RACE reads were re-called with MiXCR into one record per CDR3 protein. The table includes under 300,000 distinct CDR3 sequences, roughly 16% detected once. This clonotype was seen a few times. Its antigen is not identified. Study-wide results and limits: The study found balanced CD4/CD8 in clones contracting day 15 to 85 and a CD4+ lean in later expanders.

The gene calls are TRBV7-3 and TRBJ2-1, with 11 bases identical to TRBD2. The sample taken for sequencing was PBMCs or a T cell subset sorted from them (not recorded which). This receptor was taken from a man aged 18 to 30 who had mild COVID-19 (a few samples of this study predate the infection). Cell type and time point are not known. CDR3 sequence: CASSELAGEYNEQFF. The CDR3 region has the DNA TGTGCCAGCAGCGAACTAGCGGGGGAATACAATGAGCAGTTCTTC.